This T cell receptor beta chain was retrieved from a study of identical twins. TCRdb used MiXCR to reprocess the 5' RACE reads, holding one entry per CDR3 protein. The sample consists of just under 550,000 distinct CDR3 sequences, about 16% of them appearing once. Study observations and caveats: Modelling underestimated the level of out-of-frame TCR alpha sharing observed in monozygotic twins.

With respect to this clonotype: The antigen is unknown.

These sequences were also reported in another study, on yellow fever vaccine responses in identical twins.

The sequence was collected from a woman aged 18 to 35 in good health. Specimen: CD4+ T cells sorted from blood.

The CDR3 region is CASSLVAGVTDTQYF. The CDR3 bases are TGTGCCAGCAGTCTGGTAGCGGGGGTCACAGATACGCAGTATTTT. The chain has TRBV27 and TRBJ2-3, with TRBD2 matching 9 bases. This CDR3 region has 15 residues. The germline gives CDR1 MNHEY, CDR2 SMNVEV (reference sequence). V lost 5 bases and J lost 2; bases outside the gene matches: 5.